What follows are 3 T cell receptor beta chains derived from one specimen sequenced in a study of neurological immune-mediated disorders. TCRdb re-called the 5' RACE reads through MiXCR, storing one row per CDR3 protein. The sample holds about 16,000 distinct CDR3 sequences, about 9% seen once. Sequences were obtained from CD8+ T cells from blood. All receptors come from a man aged 50 or older in good health.

This clonotype was seen many times. The chain joins TRBV13 to TRBJ2-2, with 10 nucleotides matching TRBD2. The V gene end was trimmed by 5 bases and the J gene end by 2 bases; junction bases not matched to a gene: 5. This CDR3 has 16 amino acids. The germline gives CDR1 PRHDT, CDR2 FYEKMQ (reference sequence). CDR3 in amino acids: CASSVTSGLNTGELFF. The CDR3 DNA reads as TGTGCCAGCAGCGTGACTAGCGGGCTTAACACCGGGGAGCTGTTTTTT.

This clonotype was seen repeatedly, ten times or more. This chain joins TRBV10-3 and TRBJ2-1, with 7 bases identical to TRBD2. The CDR3 contains 16 residues. Germline V gene data show CDR1 as ENHRY and CDR2 as SYGVKD. Trimming took 4 bases from V and 5 from J; bases not matched to a gene: 11. The DNA of the CDR3 is TGTGCCATCAGTGGTCCCACGGGCGGGAGCGACAATGAGCAGTTCTTC. It is translated as CAISGPTGGSDNEQFF.

This clonotype was counted many times. The genes are TRBV4-1 and TRBJ1-2, with 10 nucleotides matching TRBD1. From germline, CDR1 is MGHRA and CDR2 YSYEKL. After removal of 0 bases from V and 8 bases from J, the junction contained 12 bases not matched to a gene. CDR3 size: 17 residues. The CDR3 spells CASSQDGLGQGILGYTF. In DNA form, the CDR3 reads TGCGCCAGCAGCCAAGATGGTCTGGGACAGGGGATTTTGGGCTACACCTTC.